Listed below are T cell receptor beta chains from one sample, sequenced in a study of identical twins. From the 5' RACE reads, TCRdb called clonotypes with MiXCR, one entry per CDR3 protein. There are some 1,600,000 distinct CDR3 sequences in the sample; about 31% occur only once, and 0.25% to 0.3% lies in the top ten. Sequenced material: cord blood. These receptors originate from a newborn girl in good health. CDR3s include the opening cysteine and the closing phenylalanine or tryptophan. The D gene is left open where the match is weak. Size values are once, few and many counts, or a class for expanded clones, and some rows have none.

D: .
V: TRBV6-6
length: 15
J: TRBJ1-5
size: .
CDR3: CASSYEATANQPQHF
DNA: TGTGCCAGCAGTTATGAGGCGACCGCCAATCAGCCCCAGCATTTT

D: .
V: TRBV3-1
length: 14
J: TRBJ2-7
size: .
CDR3: CASSQKMDSYEQYF
DNA: TGTGCCAGCAGCCAAAAGATGGACTCCTACGAGCAGTACTTC

D: .
V: TRBV20-1
length: 13
J: TRBJ2-5
size: .
CDR3: CSAGRTTQETQYF
DNA: TGCAGTGCAGGAAGGACTACCCAAGAGACCCAGTACTTC

D: TRBD2
V: TRBV20-1
length: 13
J: TRBJ2-1
size: .
CDR3: CGARLAGGNEQFF
DNA: TGCGGTGCTAGACTAGCGGGAGGCAATGAGCAGTTCTTC

D: .
V: TRBV6-5
length: 13
J: TRBJ2-5
size: .
CDR3: CASSYSKGNEQYF
DNA: TGTGCCAGCAGTTACTCTAAGGGAAATGAGCAGTACTTC

D: .
V: TRBV20-1
length: 13
J: TRBJ1-2
size: many
CDR3: CSASVRLYYGYTF
DNA: TGCAGTGCTAGCGTGAGGCTTTACTATGGCTACACCTTC

D: TRBD1
V: TRBV14
length: 17
J: TRBJ1-4
size: .
CDR3: CASSQGQGKLSSEKLFF
DNA: TGTGCCAGCAGCCAGGGACAGGGAAAGCTCTCGAGTGAAAAACTGTTTTTT

D: .
V: TRBV24-1
length: 14
J: TRBJ2-2
size: few
CDR3: CATSDWRNTGELFF
DNA: TGTGCCACCAGTGATTGGAGGAACACCGGGGAGCTGTTTTTT

D: .
V: TRBV7-7
length: 16
J: TRBJ2-5
size: .
CDR3: CASSPAASAILETQYF
DNA: TGTGCTAGCAGCCCCGCGGCTAGCGCTATCTTAGAGACCCAGTACTTC

D: .
V: TRBV4-2
length: 13
J: TRBJ2-5
size: .
CDR3: CASSQDLGGTQYF
DNA: TGTGCCAGCAGCCAAGATCTTGGAGGGACCCAGTACTTC

D: .
V: TRBV25-1
length: 17
J: TRBJ1-5
size: .
CDR3: CARSEGVGVNSNQPQHF
DNA: TGTGCCCGCAGTGAGGGGGTGGGAGTAAATAGCAATCAGCCCCAGCATTTT

D: .
V: TRBV5-5
length: 11
J: TRBJ2-7
size: .
CDR3: CASSVAGEQYF
DNA: TGTGCCAGCAGCGTCGCCGGGGAGCAGTACTTC

D: .
V: TRBV10-3
length: 16
J: TRBJ2-1
size: .
CDR3: CAISDPRTGGYNEQFF
DNA: TGTGCCATCAGTGACCCACGGACTGGGGGTTACAATGAGCAGTTCTTC

D: TRBD1
V: TRBV20-1
length: 15
J: TRBJ2-7
size: .
CDR3: CSAFSRQGGFDEQYF
DNA: TGCAGTGCTTTTTCCCGACAGGGGGGCTTCGACGAGCAGTACTTC

D: .
V: TRBV5-5
length: 15
J: TRBJ2-5
size: .
CDR3: CASSLGLVGMKTQYF
DNA: TGTGCCAGCAGCTTGGGACTAGTGGGAATGAAGACCCAGTACTTC

D: .
V: TRBV7-8
length: 12
J: TRBJ2-7
size: many
CDR3: CASSLGSGEQYF
DNA: TGTGCCAGCAGCTTAGGATCCGGCGAGCAGTACTTC

D: TRBD1
V: TRBV7-8
length: 14
J: TRBJ2-7
size: few
CDR3: CASSSSGTGDEQYF
DNA: TGTGCCAGCAGCTCGTCCGGGACAGGGGACGAGCAGTACTTC

D: .
V: TRBV7-8
length: 15
J: TRBJ2-5
size: .
CDR3: CASSLSQWDLETQYF
DNA: TGTGCCAGCAGCTTAAGTCAATGGGATTTAGAGACCCAGTACTTC

D: TRBD2
V: TRBV3-1
length: 19
J: TRBJ2-4
size: .
CDR3: CASSRRLARSSWGKNIQYF
DNA: TGTGCCAGCAGCCGCCGACTAGCGAGGTCGTCCTGGGGCAAAAACATTCAGTACTTC

D: TRBD1
V: TRBV6-1
length: 15
J: TRBJ1-2
size: .
CDR3: CASSQLGTGFYGYTF
DNA: TGTGCCAGCAGCCAGCTGGGGACAGGGTTCTATGGCTACACCTTC

D: .
V: TRBV2
length: 13
J: TRBJ2-7
size: .
CDR3: CASGVGDGNEQNF
DNA: .

D: TRBD2
V: TRBV28
length: 17
J: TRBJ2-3
size: once
CDR3: CASSSEVAGGLTDTQYF
DNA: TGTGCCAGCAGTTCAGAGGTAGCGGGAGGGCTGACAGATACGCAGTATTTT

D: TRBD2
V: TRBV20-1
length: 17
J: TRBJ2-1
size: .
CDR3: CSAREKLAGGIYNEQFF
DNA: TGCAGTGCTAGAGAGAAACTAGCGGGGGGGATCTACAATGAGCAGTTCTTC

D: TRBD1
V: TRBV6-6
length: 14
J: TRBJ2-7
size: many
CDR3: CASSDRGRKYEQYF
DNA: TGTGCCAGCAGTGACAGGGGGCGGAAGTACGAGCAGTACTTC

D: .
V: TRBV21-1
length: 13
J: TRBJ1-2
size: few
CDR3: CASLQDVHYGYTF
DNA: TGTGCCAGCCTCCAGGATGTTCACTATGGCTACACCTTC

D: .
V: TRBV5-1
length: 12
J: TRBJ1-2
size: many
CDR3: CASSLNTGGYTF
DNA: TGCGCCAGCAGCTTGAATACTGGCGGCTACACCTTC

D: .
V: TRBV18
length: 15
J: TRBJ1-5
size: .
CDR3: CASSPTLGGNQPQHF
DNA: TGTGCCAGCTCACCTACCCTAGGAGGCAATCAGCCCCAGCATTTT

D: .
V: TRBV7-9
length: 16
J: TRBJ1-6
size: few
CDR3: CASSSTAPGPNSPLHF
DNA: TGTGCCAGCAGCTCGACCGCGCCGGGACCAAATTCACCCCTCCACTTT

D: .
V: TRBV14
length: 14
J: TRBJ1-1
size: few
CDR3: CASSRKKGDTEAFF
DNA: TGTGCCAGCAGCCGGAAAAAGGGAGACACTGAAGCTTTCTTT